The 22 T cell receptor beta chains in this list originate from one sample, sequenced in a study of blood T cell repertoires in COVID-19. The repertoire was sequenced with immunoSEQ multiplex PCR; TCRdb's copy has only in-frame clones and lacks some. The table has 40,000 to 60,000 clones, approximately 84% seen once. Source material: peripheral blood. The receptors were gathered from a man aged 45-65 years with active COVID-19.

The chain employs TRBV5-4 and TRBJ2-2; D is undetermined. CDR3 size: 13 residues. Deletions cut 0 bases from V and 6 bases from J, with 6 bases between. Germline CDR1 reads SGHNT; CDR2 reads YYREEE (reference sequence). The CDR3 DNA follows: TGTGCCAGCAGCTTGGGGCTCTCCGGGGAGCTGTTTTTT. As protein: CASSLGLSGELFF. Complete variable domain (other parts from reference TRBV5-4 and TRBJ2-2): ETGVTQSPTHLIKTRGQQVTLRCSSQSGHNTVSWYQQALGQGPQFIFQYYREEENGRGNFPPRFSGLQFPNYSSELNVNALELDDSALYLCASSLGLSGELFFGEGSRLTVL.

This chain uses TRBV4-1 with TRBJ2-2; D may be TRBD2 (6 bases). Germline V lookup: CDR1 MGHRA, CDR2 YSYEKL. Trimming removed 1 base from V and 1 base from J, with 13 bases in between. The CDR3 consists of 17 residues. The CDR3 DNA reads TGCGCCAGCAGCCAAGCACGCGAGGGACTGAACACCGGGGAGCTGTTTTTT. Translated: CASSQAREGLNTGELFF.

The J gene is TRBJ2-7, the V gene TRBV3-1 (or the pseudogene TRBV3-2), with TRBD1 matching over 8 bases. Germline V gives CDR1 LGHDT, CDR2 YNNKEL (reference sequence). The CDR3 sequence is 15 residues long. V shed 5 bases, J shed 1 base, and the junction held 7 bases outside the gene matches. In nucleotides, the CDR3 is TGTGCCAGCAGCTATTCTACAGGGGGATCCTACGAGCAGTACTTC. This gives the protein CASSYSTGGSYEQYF.

Only a few counts were recorded for this clone. The chain uses TRBV6-1 and TRBJ1-2; D possibly corresponds to TRBD1 (6 bases). The V gene lost 1 base and the J gene lost 3 bases, with 12 bases spanning the gap. The CDR3 loop spans 15 amino acids. Germline V gene sequence: CDR1 MNHNS, CDR2 SASEGT. CDR3 DNA: TGTGCCAGCAGTGAAGTCCTGACAGGCCACTATGGCTACACCTTC. Translating it yields CASSEVLTGHYGYTF.

This clone was recorded only once. The J gene is TRBJ2-2, the V gene TRBV7-9; unclear D gene. Trimming pared 8 bases from V and 7 bases from J, leaving 5 bases between. Germline lookup yields CDR1 SEHNR and CDR2 FQNEAQ (reference sequence). CDR3 length: 10 residues. CDR3 region: CASAVGELFF. In nucleotides, the CDR3 is TGTGCCAGCGCAGTCGGGGAGCTGTTTTTT. Variable domain in full (rest from reference TRBV7-9 and TRBJ2-2): DTGVSQNPRHKITKRGQNVTFRCDPISEHNRLYWYRQTLGQGPEFLTYFQNEAQLEKSRLLSDRFSAERPKGSFSTLEIQRTEQGDSAMYLCASAVGELFFGEGSRLTVL.

The rearrangement links TRBV6-5 to TRBJ2-2, with D maybe TRBD1 (6 bases). V lost 8 bases to trimming and J lost 5 bases, with 15 bases between them. There are 14 residues in the CDR3. Germline lookup yields CDR1 MNHEY and CDR2 SVGAGI. In DNA form, the CDR3 reads TGTGCCAGCCAAAAGGGGGTGGGGACCGGGGAGCTGTTTTTT. Its translation: CASQKGVGTGELFF.

The genes are TRBV6-2 or TRBV6-3 and TRBJ1-5; 10 nucleotides match TRBD1. Germline trimming cut 5 bases from V and 6 bases from J; bases unmatched to any gene: 13. This CDR3 is 17 amino acids long. Germline CDR1 is MNHEY and CDR2 is SVGEGT. The CDR3 region has the DNA TGTGCCAGCAGTAAATCAACGGGACAGGGGATGGGTCAGCCCCAGCATTTT. Protein sequence: CASSKSTGQGMGQPQHF.

This rearrangement joins TRBV5-6 to TRBJ2-7, with a weak D call TRBD2 (5 bases). The germline V gene encodes CDR1 SGHDT and CDR2 YYEEEE. The CDR3 consists of 12 residues. V was shortened by 3 bases and J by 4 bases, with 8 bases between the two germline ends. The CDR3 protein is CASSSGVYEQYF. The CDR3 DNA is TGTGCCAGCAGCTCCGGGGTATACGAGCAGTACTTC.

V usage is TRBV6-2 or TRBV6-3 and J usage is TRBJ2-3; perhaps TRBD2 as D (6 bases). Trimming took off 5 bases at V and 6 bases at J, with 12 bases between the two ends. The CDR3 is 13 residues long. Per the germline V gene, CDR1 is MNHEY and CDR2 is SVGEGT. The CDR3 DNA reads TGTGCCAGCAGTGACCCGGGACTGGATACGCAGTATTTT. Protein: CASSDPGLDTQYF.

V is TRBV7-2 and J is TRBJ1-2, with 8 positions matching TRBD1. The CDR3 totals 12 residues. The germline V gene has CDR1 SGHTA and CDR2 FQGNSA. V was pared by 6 bases and J by 6 bases, with 3 bases of the junction left unmatched. CDR3 amino acids: CASSRQGNGYTF. CDR3 in DNA: TGTGCCAGCAGTAGACAGGGGAATGGCTACACCTTC.

The V call is TRBV28, the J call TRBJ1-3; the match to TRBD1 covers 9 bases. Germline trimming cut 7 bases from V and 3 bases from J; bases unmatched to any gene: 4. This CDR3 comprises 14 residues. CDR1 MDHEN and CDR2 SYDVKM come from the germline V gene. DNA for the CDR3: TGTGCCAGCACCCCGACAGGGGGTGGAAACACCATATATTTT. This gives the protein CASTPTGGGNTIYF.

The chain combines TRBV11-2 with TRBJ2-7, with 8 positions matching TRBD1. The CDR3 covers 15 residues. With V trimmed by 5 bases and J by 0 bases, 6 bases remained unmatched. Germline values: CDR1 SGHAT, CDR2 FQNNGV. For the CDR3, the DNA is TGTGCCAGCAGCCAAGGACAGGGAGGCTCCTACGAGCAGTACTTC. This gives the protein CASSQGQGGSYEQYF.

The chain carries TRBV5-1 and TRBJ2-3, with 7 bases identical to TRBD1. CDR3 length: 14 residues. J lost 2 bases, V lost 7 bases, and 7 bases had no gene match. The germline gives CDR1 SGHRS, CDR2 YFSETQ. Here the CDR3 reads CASGPDRVTDTQYF. The CDR3 DNA follows: TGCGCCAGCGGACCTGACAGGGTCACAGATACGCAGTATTTT.

J is TRBJ2-7 and V is TRBV9, with D possibly being TRBD2 (6 bases). Trimming took 0 bases from V and 3 from J, leaving 10 bases between them. The germline V gene encodes CDR1 SGDLS and CDR2 YYNGEE. There are 14 residues in the CDR3. The CDR3 DNA reads as TGTGCCAGCAGCGTAGGCCGGGGGAACTACGAGCAGTACTTC. As protein: CASSVGRGNYEQYF.

This sequence joins TRBV25-1 and TRBJ2-3; 7 bases are shared with TRBD1. The CDR3 contains 16 residues. Germline CDR1 and CDR2: MGHDK and SYGVNS. V lost 8 bases and J lost 4; bases outside the gene matches: 15. The CDR3 bases are TGTGCCAGCTTCCCTCTACAAGGGGGCTGGGCAGATACGCAGTATTTT. It specifies CASFPLQGGWADTQYF.

This clone appeared once. The chain has TRBV23-1 and TRBJ2-3; TRBD1 matches 7 bases. TRBV23-1 counts as an open reading frame of uncertain function. With V trimmed by 0 bases and J by 3 bases, 3 bases remained unmatched. CDR3 length: 15 residues. In nucleotides, the CDR3 is TGCGCCAGCAGTCAATCGAACAGGGGAACAGATACGCAGTATTTT. As protein: CASSQSNRGTDTQYF.

The sample holds a few counts of this clone. The V gene is TRBV11-2, the J gene TRBJ2-5; 12 bases match TRBD2. The CDR3 has 15 amino acids. The germline CDR1 and CDR2 sequences are SGHAT and FQNNGV. Unmatched junction bases numbered 5, after V lost 5 bases and J lost 4 bases. The CDR3 is CASSPRTSGVETQYF. The CDR3 coding sequence is TGTGCCAGCAGCCCCCGGACTAGCGGGGTAGAGACCCAGTACTTC.

The J gene is TRBJ2-3, the V gene TRBV6-2 or TRBV6-3; no clear D gene. The CDR3 is made up of 16 amino acids. Germline CDR1 reads MNHEY; CDR2 reads SVGEGT. V shed 0 bases and J shed 2 bases, with 12 bases lying between them. CDR3 protein: CASSYSLLPYTDTQYF. For the CDR3, the DNA is TGTGCCAGCAGTTACTCTTTACTCCCGTACACAGATACGCAGTATTTT.

The rearrangement joins TRBV7-8 to TRBJ2-7; D possibly corresponds to TRBD1 (6 bases). With 1 base removed from V and 2 bases from J, the gap between germline ends came to 12 bases. The CDR3 covers 15 residues. The germline gives CDR1 SGHVS, CDR2 FQNEAQ. The CDR3, as DNA: TGTGCCAGCAGCTTAGTCCGGGACATAGCCTACGAGCAGTACTTC. It is translated as CASSLVRDIAYEQYF.

The chain couples TRBV4-2 to TRBJ2-7, with unresolved D. V shed 0 bases and J shed 7 bases, with 13 bases lying between them. Per the germline V gene, CDR1 is LGHNA and CDR2 is YNFKEQ. The CDR3 has 14 residues. This CDR3 is CASSQDTSPGEQYF. The CDR3 DNA is TGTGCCAGCAGCCAAGATACGTCCCCCGGGGAGCAGTACTTC.

The CDR3 reads CASSVQLAEYNEQFF. The CDR3 DNA reads as TGCGCCAGCAGTGTACAACTAGCGGAGTACAATGAGCAGTTCTTC. V and J are TRBV10-2 and TRBJ2-1; 8 bases line up with TRBD2. The CDR3 sequence is 15 residues long. V was pared by 4 bases and J by 4 bases, with 6 bases of the junction left unmatched. Germline values: CDR1 WSHSY, CDR2 SAAADI.

The genes are TRBV28 and TRBJ2-7; D is uncertain. The germline CDR1 and CDR2 sequences are MDHEN and SYDVKM. V dropped 1 base and J dropped 0 bases, with 7 bases sitting between them. CDR3 length equals 14 residues. The CDR3 sequence: CASSLYPSSYEQYF. The CDR3 coding sequence is TGTGCCAGCAGTTTATACCCTAGCTCCTACGAGCAGTACTTC.